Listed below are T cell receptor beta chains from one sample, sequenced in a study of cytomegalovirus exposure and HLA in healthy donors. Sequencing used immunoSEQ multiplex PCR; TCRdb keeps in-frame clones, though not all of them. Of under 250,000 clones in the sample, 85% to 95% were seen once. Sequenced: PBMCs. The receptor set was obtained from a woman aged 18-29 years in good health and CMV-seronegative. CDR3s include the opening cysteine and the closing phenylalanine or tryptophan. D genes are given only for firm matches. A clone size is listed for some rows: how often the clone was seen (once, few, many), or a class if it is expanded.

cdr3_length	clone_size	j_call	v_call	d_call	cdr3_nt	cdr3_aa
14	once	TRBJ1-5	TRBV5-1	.	TGCGCCAGCAGCTTGGATATAAGCAATCAGCCCCAGCATTTT	CASSLDISNQPQHF
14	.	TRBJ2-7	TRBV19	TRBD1	TGTGCCAGTAGTACCGGGACAGGGGGCTCCGAGCAGTACTTC	CASSTGTGGSEQYF
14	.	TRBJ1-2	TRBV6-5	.	TGTGCCAGCAGTTACTCGGGCGGGGGTGGTGGCTACACCTTC	CASSYSGGGGGYTF
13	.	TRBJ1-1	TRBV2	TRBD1	TGTGCCAGCAGTCTACAGGGGATGGCTGAAGCTTTCTTT	CASSLQGMAEAFF
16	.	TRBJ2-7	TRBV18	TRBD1	TGTGCCAGCTCACCACCGAGCGGACAGGGGGCCTACGAGCAGTACTTC	CASSPPSGQGAYEQYF
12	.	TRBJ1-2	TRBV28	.	TGTGCCAGCAACTCTCCCGGCGGCGGGGTAGCCTTC	CASNSPGGGVAF
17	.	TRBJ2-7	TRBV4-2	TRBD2	TGTGCCAGCAGCCACCCCGGGACTAGCGGGAGATTATACGAGCAGTACTTC	CASSHPGTSGRLYEQYF
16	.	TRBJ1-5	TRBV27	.	TGTGCCAGCAGTCCCGATTTGCCGAGGAGCAATCAGCCCCAGCATTTT	CASSPDLPRSNQPQHF
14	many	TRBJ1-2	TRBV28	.	TGTGCCAGCAGTTTATCGGCGGGGGCGGTTGGCTACACCTTC	CASSLSAGAVGYTF
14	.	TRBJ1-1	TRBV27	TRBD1	TGTGCCAGCACTTCCGGACAGGGATGGAGTGAAGCTTTCTTT	CASTSGQGWSEAFF
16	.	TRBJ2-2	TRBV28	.	TGTGCCGGTAGACCAAGCGGAGGGGAGAACACCGGGGAGCTGTTTTTT	CAGRPSGGENTGELFF
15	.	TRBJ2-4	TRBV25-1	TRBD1	TGTGCCAGCAGTGAATCGGGACAGGGTAGAAACATTCAGTACTTC	CASSESGQGRNIQYF